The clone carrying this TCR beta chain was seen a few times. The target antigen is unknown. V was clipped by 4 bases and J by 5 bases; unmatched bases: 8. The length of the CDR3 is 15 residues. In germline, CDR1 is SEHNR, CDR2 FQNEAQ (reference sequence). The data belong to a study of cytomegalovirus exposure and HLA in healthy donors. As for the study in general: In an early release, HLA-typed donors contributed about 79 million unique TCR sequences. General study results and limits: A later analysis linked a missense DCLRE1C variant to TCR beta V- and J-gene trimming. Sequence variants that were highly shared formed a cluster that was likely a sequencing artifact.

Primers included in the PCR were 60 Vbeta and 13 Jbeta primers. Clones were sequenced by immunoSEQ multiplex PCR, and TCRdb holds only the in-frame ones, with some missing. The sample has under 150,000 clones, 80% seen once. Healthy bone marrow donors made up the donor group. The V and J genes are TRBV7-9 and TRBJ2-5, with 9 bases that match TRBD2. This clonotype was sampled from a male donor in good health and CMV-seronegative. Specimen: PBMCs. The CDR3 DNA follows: TGTGCCAGCAGCTCCTCCCTAGCGGGGTTGGAGACCCAGTACTTC. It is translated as CASSSSLAGLETQYF.